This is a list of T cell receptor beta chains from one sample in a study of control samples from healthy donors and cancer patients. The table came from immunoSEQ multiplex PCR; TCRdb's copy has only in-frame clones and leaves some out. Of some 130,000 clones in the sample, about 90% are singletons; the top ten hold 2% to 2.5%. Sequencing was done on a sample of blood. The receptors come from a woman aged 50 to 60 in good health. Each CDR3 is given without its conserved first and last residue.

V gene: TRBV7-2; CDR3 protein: ASSLYGTGGFQPQH
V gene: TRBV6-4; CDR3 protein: ASQGPDTGELF
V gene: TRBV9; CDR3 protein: ASSVVRQIQESEHEQY
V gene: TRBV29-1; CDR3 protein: SGGGQLNTEAF
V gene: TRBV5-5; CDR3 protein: ASSLRQGQYEQY
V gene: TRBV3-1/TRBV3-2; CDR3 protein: ASSQDPGYSGNTIY
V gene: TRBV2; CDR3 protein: ASRHRGATNEKLF
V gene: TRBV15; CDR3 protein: ATSRDLAVGTEAF
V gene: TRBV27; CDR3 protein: ASSAEGASNQPQH
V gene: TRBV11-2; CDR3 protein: ASSLGTLNTEAF
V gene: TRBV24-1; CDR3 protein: ATGTSGIDTQY
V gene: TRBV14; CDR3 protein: ASSQDLLAVNTDTQY
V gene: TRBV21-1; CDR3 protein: ASSKEGRDGKLF
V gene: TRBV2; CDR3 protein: ASSEMWEGIYEQY
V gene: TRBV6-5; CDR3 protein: AVSRSPSYEQY
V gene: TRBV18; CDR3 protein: ASSLFRDSTLSGANVLT
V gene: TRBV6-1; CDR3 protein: ASRTGTGGNEQF
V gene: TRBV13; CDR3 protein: ASSFRGLAGGFNEQF